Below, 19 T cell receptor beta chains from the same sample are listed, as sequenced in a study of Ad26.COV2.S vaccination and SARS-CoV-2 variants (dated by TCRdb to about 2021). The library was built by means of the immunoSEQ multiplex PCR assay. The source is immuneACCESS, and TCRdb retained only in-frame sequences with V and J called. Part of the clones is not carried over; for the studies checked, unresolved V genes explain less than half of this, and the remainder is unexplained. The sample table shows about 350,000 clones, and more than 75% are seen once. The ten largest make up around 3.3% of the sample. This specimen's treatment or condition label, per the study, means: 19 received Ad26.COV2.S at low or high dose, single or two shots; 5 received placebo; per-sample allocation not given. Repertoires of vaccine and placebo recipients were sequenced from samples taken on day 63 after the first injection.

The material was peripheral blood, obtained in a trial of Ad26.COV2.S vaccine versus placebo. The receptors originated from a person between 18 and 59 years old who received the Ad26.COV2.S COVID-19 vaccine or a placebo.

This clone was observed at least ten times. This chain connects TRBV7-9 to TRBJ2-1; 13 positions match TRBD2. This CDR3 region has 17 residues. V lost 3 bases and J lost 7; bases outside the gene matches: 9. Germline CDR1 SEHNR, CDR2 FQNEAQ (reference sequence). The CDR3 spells CASSFGTSGASLNEQFF. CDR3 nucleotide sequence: TGTGCCAGCAGCTTCGGGACTAGCGGGGCCTCGTTAAATGAGCAGTTCTTC. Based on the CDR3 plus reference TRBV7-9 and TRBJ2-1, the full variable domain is DTGVSQNPRHKITKRGQNVTFRCDPISEHNRLYWYRQTLGQGPEFLTYFQNEAQLEKSRLLSDRFSAERPKGSFSTLEIQRTEQGDSAMYLCASSFGTSGASLNEQFFGPGTRLTVL.

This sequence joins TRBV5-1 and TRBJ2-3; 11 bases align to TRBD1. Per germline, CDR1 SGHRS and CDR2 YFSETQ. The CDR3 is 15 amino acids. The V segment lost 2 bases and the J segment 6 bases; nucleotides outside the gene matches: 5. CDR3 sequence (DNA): TGCGCCAGCAGCTTCCCGGGACAGGGGGAGGATACGCAGTATTTT. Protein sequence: CASSFPGQGEDTQYF. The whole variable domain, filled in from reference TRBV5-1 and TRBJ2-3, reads KAGVTQTPRYLIKTRGQQVTLSCSPISGHRSVSWYQQTPGQGLQFLFEYFSETQRNKGNFPGRFSGRQFSNSRSEMNVSTLELGDSALYLCASSFPGQGEDTQYFGPGTRLTVL.

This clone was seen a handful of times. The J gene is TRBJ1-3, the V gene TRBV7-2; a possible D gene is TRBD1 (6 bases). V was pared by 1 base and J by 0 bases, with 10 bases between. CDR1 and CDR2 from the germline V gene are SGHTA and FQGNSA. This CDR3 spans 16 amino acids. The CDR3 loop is CASSLEEGVSGNTIYF. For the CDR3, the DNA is TGTGCCAGCAGCTTAGAGGAGGGGGTCTCTGGAAACACCATATATTTT.

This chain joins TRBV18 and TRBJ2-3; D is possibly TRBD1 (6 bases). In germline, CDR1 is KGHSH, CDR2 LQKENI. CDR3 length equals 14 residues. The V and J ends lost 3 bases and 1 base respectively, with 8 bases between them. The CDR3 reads CASSPAGGTDTQYF. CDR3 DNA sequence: TGTGCCAGCTCACCTGCAGGGGGCACAGATACGCAGTATTTT.

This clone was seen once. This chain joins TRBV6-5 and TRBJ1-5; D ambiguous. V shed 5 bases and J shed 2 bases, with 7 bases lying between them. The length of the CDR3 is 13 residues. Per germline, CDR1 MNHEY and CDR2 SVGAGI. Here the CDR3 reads CASSTRGNQPQHF. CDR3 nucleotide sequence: TGTGCCAGCAGTACAAGGGGCAATCAGCCCCAGCATTTT.

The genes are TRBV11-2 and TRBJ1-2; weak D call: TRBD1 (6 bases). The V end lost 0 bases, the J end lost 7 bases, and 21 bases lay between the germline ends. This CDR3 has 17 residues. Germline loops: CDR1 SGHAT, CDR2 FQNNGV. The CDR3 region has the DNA TGTGCCAGCAGCTTAGACTCACAGGGTGGAGAGACGTTTGGCTACACCTTC. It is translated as CASSLDSQGGETFGYTF.

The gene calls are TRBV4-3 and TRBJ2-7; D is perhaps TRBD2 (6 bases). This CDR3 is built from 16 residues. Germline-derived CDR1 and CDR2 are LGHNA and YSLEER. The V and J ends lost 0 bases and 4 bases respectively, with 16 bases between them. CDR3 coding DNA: TGCGCCAGCAGCCAAGATCTTCTGGGGGGTGGTTACGAGCAGTACTTC. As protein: CASSQDLLGGGYEQYF.

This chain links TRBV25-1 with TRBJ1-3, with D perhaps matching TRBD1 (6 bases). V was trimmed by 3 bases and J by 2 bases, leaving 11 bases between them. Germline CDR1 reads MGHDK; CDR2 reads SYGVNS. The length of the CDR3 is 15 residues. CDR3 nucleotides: TGTGCCAGCAGTGAGGGGGGGGCGCCTGGAAACACCATATATTTT. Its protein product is CASSEGGAPGNTIYF.

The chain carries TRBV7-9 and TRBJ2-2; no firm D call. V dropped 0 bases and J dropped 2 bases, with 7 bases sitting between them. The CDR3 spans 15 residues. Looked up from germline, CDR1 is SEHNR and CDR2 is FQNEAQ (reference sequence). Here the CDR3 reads CASSLAARNTGELFF. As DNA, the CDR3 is TGTGCCAGCAGCTTAGCAGCCCGTAACACCGGGGAGCTGTTTTTT. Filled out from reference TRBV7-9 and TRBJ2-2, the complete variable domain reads DTGVSQNPRHKITKRGQNVTFRCDPISEHNRLYWYRQTLGQGPEFLTYFQNEAQLEKSRLLSDRFSAERPKGSFSTLEIQRTEQGDSAMYLCASSLAARNTGELFFGEGSRLTVL.

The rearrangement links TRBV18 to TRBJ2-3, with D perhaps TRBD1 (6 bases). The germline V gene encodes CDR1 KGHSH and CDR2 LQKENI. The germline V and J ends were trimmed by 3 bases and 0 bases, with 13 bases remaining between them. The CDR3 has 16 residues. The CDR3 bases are TGTGCCAGCTCACCGCCCGGGACAACTAGCACAGATACGCAGTATTTT. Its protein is CASSPPGTTSTDTQYF.

The CDR3 DNA sequence: TGTGCCAGCTCGCGGGACAACCACGAGCAGTACTTC. It encodes CASSRDNHEQYF. The gene calls are TRBV18 and TRBJ2-7; TRBD1 or TRBD2 may be the D gene (6 bases each). Germline CDR1 and CDR2: KGHSH and LQKENI. This CDR3 contains 12 residues. Trimming removed 6 bases at V and 5 bases at J, with 11 bases between.

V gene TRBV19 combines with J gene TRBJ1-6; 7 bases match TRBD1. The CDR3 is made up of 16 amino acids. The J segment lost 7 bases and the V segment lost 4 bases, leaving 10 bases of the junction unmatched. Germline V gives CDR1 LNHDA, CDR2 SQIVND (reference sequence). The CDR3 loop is CASSTPGGGRNSPLHF. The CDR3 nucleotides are TGTGCCAGTAGTACCCCCGGAGGGGGCCGAAATTCACCCCTCCACTTT.

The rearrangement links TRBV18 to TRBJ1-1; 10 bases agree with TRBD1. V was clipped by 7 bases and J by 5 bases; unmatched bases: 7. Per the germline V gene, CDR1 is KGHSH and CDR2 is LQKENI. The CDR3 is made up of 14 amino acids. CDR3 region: CASLQTGGRTEAFF. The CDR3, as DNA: TGTGCCAGCTTACAGACAGGGGGCCGGACTGAAGCTTTCTTT.

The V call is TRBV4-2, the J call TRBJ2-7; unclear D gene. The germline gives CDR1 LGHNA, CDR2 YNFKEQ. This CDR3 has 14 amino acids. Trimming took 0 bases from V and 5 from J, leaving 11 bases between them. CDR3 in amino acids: CASSQDSPIDEQYF. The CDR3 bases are TGTGCCAGCAGCCAAGATTCCCCCATCGACGAGCAGTACTTC.

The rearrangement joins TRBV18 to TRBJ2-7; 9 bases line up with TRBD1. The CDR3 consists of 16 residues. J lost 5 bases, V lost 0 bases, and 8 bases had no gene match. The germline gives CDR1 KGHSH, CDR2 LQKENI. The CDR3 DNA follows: TGTGCCAGCTCACCACCGGATATACAGGGGGCACACGAGCAGTACTTC. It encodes CASSPPDIQGAHEQYF. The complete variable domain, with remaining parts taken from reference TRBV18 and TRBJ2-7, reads NAGVMQNPRHLVRRRGQEARLRCSPMKGHSHVYWYRQLPEEGLKFMVYLQKENIIDESGMPKERFSAEFPKEGPSILRIQQVVRGDSAAYFCASSPPDIQGAHEQYFGPGTRLTVT.

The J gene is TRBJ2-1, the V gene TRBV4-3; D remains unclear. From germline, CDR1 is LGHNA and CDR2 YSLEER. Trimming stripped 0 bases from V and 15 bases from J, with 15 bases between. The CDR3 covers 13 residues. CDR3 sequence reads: CASSQDSGLVRFF. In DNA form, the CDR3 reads TGCGCCAGCAGCCAAGACAGTGGCCTCGTGAGGTTCTTC.

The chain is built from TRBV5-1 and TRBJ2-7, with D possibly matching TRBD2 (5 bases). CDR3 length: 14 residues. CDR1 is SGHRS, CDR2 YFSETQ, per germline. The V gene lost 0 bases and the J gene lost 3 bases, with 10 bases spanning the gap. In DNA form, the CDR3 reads TGCGCCAGCAGCTTGGCCACGAGGGTCTACGAGCAGTACTTC. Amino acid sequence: CASSLATRVYEQYF.

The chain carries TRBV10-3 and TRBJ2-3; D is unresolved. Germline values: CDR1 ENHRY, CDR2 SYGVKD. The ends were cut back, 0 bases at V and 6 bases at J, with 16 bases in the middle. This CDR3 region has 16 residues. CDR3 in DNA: TGTGCCATCAGTGAGTCCACTCACCCTCCCCGGGATACGCAGTATTTT. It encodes CAISESTHPPRDTQYF.

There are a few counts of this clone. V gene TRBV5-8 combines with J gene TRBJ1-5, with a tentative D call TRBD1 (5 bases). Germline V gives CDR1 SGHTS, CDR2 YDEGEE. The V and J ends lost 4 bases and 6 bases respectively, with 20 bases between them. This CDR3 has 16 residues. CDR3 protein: CASSTPRGGEGQPQHF. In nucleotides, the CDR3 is TGTGCCAGCAGCACCCCAAGGGGCGGGGAGGGTCAGCCCCAGCATTTT.